This T cell receptor beta chain appears in the sequencing data of a study of T cell repertoires in cytomegalovirus infection. TCRdb analysed the reads with MiXCR anew, one entry per CDR3 protein. This table has some 350,000 distinct CDR3 sequences, 18% appearing once. J gave up 8 bases and V 4 bases, and 13 bases lay outside the gene matches. Per germline, CDR1 SGHTA and CDR2 FQGNSA. The CDR3 has 15 amino acids. There are many counts of this clonotype. This clonotype was sampled from a human donor in good health (CMV status not recorded). Some clones in this sample may be carry-over from other donors' samples. The sample was PBMCs. The V call is TRBV7-2, the J call TRBJ1-2; 7 bases align to TRBD1. The CDR3 bases are TGTGCCAGCAGCTCGAGCTCGACAGGGTCTGGAGGCTACACCTTC. Protein: CASSSSSTGSGGYTF.